The 31 T cell receptor beta chains presented below share a single source sample, sequenced in a study of PD-1 blockade in mismatch repair-deficient tumors. The repertoire was sequenced with immunoSEQ multiplex PCR; TCRdb's copy has only in-frame clones and lacks some. This sample yields 65,000 to 80,000 clones, of which more than 75% are seen a single time; approximately 5% belongs to the top ten. The sequences come from peripheral blood, collected 2 weeks after starting pembrolizumab. Receptor source: an adult with mismatch repair-deficient cancer.

The J gene is TRBJ1-2, the V gene TRBV4-2; 10 bases line up with TRBD1. Germline V lookup: CDR1 LGHNA, CDR2 YNFKEQ. After removal of 4 bases from V and 0 bases from J, the junction contained 8 bases not matched to a gene. This CDR3 has 17 amino acids. CDR3 coding DNA: TGTGCCAGCAGCCCTCGGACAGGGGGTTTTGCTAACTATGGCTACACCTTC. Its protein product is CASSPRTGGFANYGYTF.

The CDR3 region is CASSQDGKNYGYTF. The DNA of the CDR3 is TGTGCCAGCAGCCAAGATGGGAAAAACTATGGCTACACCTTC. The chain uses TRBV4-2 and TRBJ1-2, with D unclear. V gave up 0 bases and J gave up 2 bases, with 7 bases separating them. From germline, CDR1 is LGHNA and CDR2 YNFKEQ. CDR3 length: 14 amino acids.

The V call is TRBV9, the J call TRBJ2-2, with D perhaps matching TRBD1 (6 bases). V was trimmed by 4 bases and J by 2 bases, leaving 12 bases between them. This CDR3 has 15 residues. Germline-derived CDR1 and CDR2 are SGDLS and YYNGEE. CDR3 protein: CASSSGTPNTGELFF. In DNA, the CDR3 is TGTGCCAGCAGCTCGGGGACACCTAACACCGGGGAGCTGTTTTTT.

This clone was seen a handful of times. V and J are TRBV27 and TRBJ2-7; 10 nucleotides agree with TRBD1. V was pared by 5 bases and J by 3 bases, with 10 bases of the junction left unmatched. CDR1 and CDR2 (germline): MNHEY, SMNVEV (reference sequence). The CDR3 is 16 amino acids. In nucleotides, the CDR3 is TGTGCCAGCAGTCGAAAAGACAGGGGGCTGGTCTACGAGCAGTACTTC. Its protein product is CASSRKDRGLVYEQYF.

The V gene is TRBV25-1, the J gene TRBJ1-2; D not certain. In germline, CDR1 is MGHDK, CDR2 SYGVNS. The CDR3 runs 15 residues. V lost 4 bases and J 8 bases, leaving 20 bases between the germline ends. The CDR3 sequence: CASSARVEYTTGYTF. The CDR3 bases are TGTGCCAGCAGTGCCCGGGTTGAATACACCACGGGCTACACCTTC.

The chain combines TRBV4-1 with TRBJ2-3; D unresolved. The V end was cut by 0 bases, the J end by 1 base, with 14 bases between. The germline V gene has CDR1 MGHRA and CDR2 YSYEKL. The length of the CDR3 is 17 residues. The CDR3 DNA follows: TGCGCCAGCAGCCAAGACTGGAGTAGTCTGGGCACAGATACGCAGTATTTT. This codes for CASSQDWSSLGTDTQYF.

The chain couples TRBV11-2 to TRBJ2-5; 8 bases are shared with TRBD1. Looked up from germline, CDR1 is SGHAT and CDR2 is FQNNGV. CDR3 length: 14 residues. J was trimmed by 4 bases and V by 5 bases; bases with no gene match: 6. CDR3: CASSNTGGRETQYF. The CDR3 nucleotides are TGTGCCAGCAGCAATACAGGGGGAAGAGAGACCCAGTACTTC.

The J gene is TRBJ2-3, the V gene TRBV5-1; D may be TRBD1 (6 bases). Germline CDR1 and CDR2: SGHRS and YFSETQ. The ends were cut back, 0 bases at V and 6 bases at J, with 14 bases in the middle. This CDR3 has 15 residues. CDR3 amino acids: CASSLVSGAVDTQYF. The CDR3 bases are TGCGCCAGCAGCTTGGTGTCAGGGGCTGTGGATACGCAGTATTTT. Full variable domain (remainder filled in from reference TRBV5-1 and TRBJ2-3): KAGVTQTPRYLIKTRGQQVTLSCSPISGHRSVSWYQQTPGQGLQFLFEYFSETQRNKGNFPGRFSGRQFSNSRSEMNVSTLELGDSALYLCASSLVSGAVDTQYFGPGTRLTVL.

This clone was observed a single time. The J gene is TRBJ1-4, the V gene TRBV5-1; 10 nucleotides match TRBD1. With 4 bases clipped from V and 8 bases from J, the junction kept 5 bases outside the gene matches. CDR3 length: 14 residues. The germline gives CDR1 SGHRS, CDR2 YFSETQ. In DNA form, the CDR3 reads TGCGCCAGCAGCGCGACAGGGGGCGTCGAAAAACTGTTTTTT. This gives the protein CASSATGGVEKLFF.

This clone came up once. The same CDR3 is also encoded by other DNA sequences in this sample. The V and J genes are TRBV27 and TRBJ2-7, with D perhaps given as TRBD1 or TRBD2 (5 bases each). CDR1 is MNHEY and CDR2 is SMNVEV in the germline V gene (reference sequence). Between the trimmed V and J ends, which lost 2 bases and 4 bases, there was a span of 6 bases. This CDR3 contains 12 residues. CDR3 nucleotides: TGTGCCAGCAGTTTAGGGGGATACGAGCAGTACTTC. Protein: CASSLGGYEQYF.

This chain uses TRBV11-2 with TRBJ1-5, with no clear D. V was cut by 0 bases and J by 1 base, with 10 bases left in between. This CDR3 has 16 amino acids. CDR1 and CDR2 (germline): SGHAT, FQNNGV. The CDR3 DNA follows: TGTGCCAGCAGCTTAGATTCAGCGGGCAGCAATCAGCCCCAGCATTTT. This translates into CASSLDSAGSNQPQHF.

The chain carries TRBV7-2 and TRBJ2-7; TRBD2 agrees at 9 bases. V lost 5 bases, J lost 4 bases, and 9 bases stayed unmatched. CDR3 size: 15 residues. Germline V CDR1 and CDR2: SGHTA, FQGNSA. The CDR3 sequence is CASSPNDSGSYEQYF. In DNA, the CDR3 is TGTGCCAGCAGCCCTAATGATAGCGGGAGTTACGAGCAGTACTTC.

V and J are TRBV29-1 and TRBJ1-2; the D gene is possibly TRBD1 (5 bases). The CDR3 extends over 12 amino acids. Trimming stripped 6 bases from V and 12 bases from J, with 20 bases between. Germline V gives CDR1 SQVTM, CDR2 ANQGSEA. CDR3 amino acids: CSVVEGVKEDTF. The CDR3 DNA is TGCAGCGTAGTAGAAGGGGTAAAAGAGGACACCTTC.

The V call is TRBV12-5, the J call TRBJ1-5, with 7 nucleotides matching TRBD1. Losses at the gene ends were 2 bases for V and 3 bases for J; bases not matched to a gene: 4. The germline gives CDR1 LGHNT, CDR2 FRNRAP. The length of the CDR3 is 15 residues. In nucleotides, the CDR3 is TGTGCTAGTGGTTTGCCGGGACAGACCAATCAGCCCCAGCATTTT. Encoded protein: CASGLPGQTNQPQHF.

This clone has only a few counts. The chain employs TRBV5-8 and TRBJ1-1, with a possible D match to TRBD1 (6 bases). Deletions cut 3 bases from V and 11 bases from J, with 17 bases between. In germline, CDR1 is SGHTS, CDR2 YDEGEE. This CDR3 is built from 13 residues. The CDR3: CASSSTGPGGAFF. The CDR3 DNA is TGTGCCAGCAGCTCAACAGGGCCTGGAGGGGCTTTCTTT.

The chain employs TRBV21-1 and TRBJ1-4. TRBV21-1 is a documented pseudogene. This CDR3 has 23 amino acids. DNA for the CDR3: TGTGCCAGCAGCAAAGCAACTCCCACCCAGCGGAGAGGGACGGAAACAACTAATGAAAAACTGTTTTTT. Translation: CASSKATPTQRRGTETTNEKLFF.

The chain has TRBV20-1 and TRBJ1-2, with D hard to call. Germline CDR1 is DFQATT and CDR2 is SNEGSKA (reference sequence). The length of the CDR3 is 10 residues. The V end was cut by 0 bases, the J end by 7 bases, with 3 bases between. In DNA form, the CDR3 reads TGCAGTGCTAGAGATTCTGGCTACACCTTC. Encoded protein: CSARDSGYTF.

The chain combines TRBV9 with TRBJ1-2, with D possibly TRBD1 on 5 matching bases. This CDR3 comprises 18 residues. V dropped 0 bases and J dropped 3 bases, with 21 bases sitting between them. Per germline, CDR1 SGDLS and CDR2 YYNGEE. The CDR3 is CASSVGLFGGANHYGYTF. In DNA, the CDR3 is TGTGCCAGCAGCGTAGGACTCTTCGGAGGGGCCAACCACTATGGCTACACCTTC.

This clone was observed once. The V call is TRBV5-4, the J call TRBJ2-7; tentatively, D is TRBD1 (5 bases). CDR1 SGHNT and CDR2 YYREEE come from the germline V gene (reference sequence). V lost 4 bases, J lost 0 bases, and 11 bases lay in between. This CDR3 has 14 amino acids. The CDR3 nucleotides read TGTGCCAGCAGCAGGCAGGGAACCTCCTACGAGCAGTACTTC. Protein product: CASSRQGTSYEQYF.

The V gene is TRBV6-4, the J gene TRBJ2-7, with TRBD1 matching over 7 bases. V was clipped by 2 bases and J by 2 bases; unmatched bases: 15. CDR3 length: 18 residues. Germline loops: CDR1 MRHNA, CDR2 SNTAGT. For the CDR3, the DNA is TGTGCCAGCAGTGACCCCCGGTCATTCGGGACAGCACCCTACGAGCAGTACTTC. This gives the protein CASSDPRSFGTAPYEQYF.

The chain couples TRBV19 to TRBJ2-7; D is possibly TRBD1 (6 bases). The V end lost 5 bases, the J end lost 5 bases, and 10 bases lay between the germline ends. Per germline, CDR1 LNHDA and CDR2 SQIVND (reference sequence). This CDR3 is built from 12 residues. CDR3 residues: CASSVRGHEQYF. The CDR3 region has the DNA TGTGCCAGTAGTGTCAGGGGTCACGAGCAGTACTTC.

This CDR3 is CASSTPSGQGAGEQYF. The CDR3 coding sequence is TGTGCCAGTAGTACACCCTCGGGACAGGGGGCAGGCGAGCAGTACTTC. The genes are TRBV19 and TRBJ2-7, with 12 nucleotides matching TRBD1. The CDR3 sequence is 16 residues long. V dropped 4 bases and J dropped 6; count of bases not matched to a gene: 10. The germline gives CDR1 LNHDA, CDR2 SQIVND (reference sequence).

The chain links TRBV4-1 to TRBJ1-2; TRBD1 aligns across 8 bases. The CDR3 length is 15 residues. Germline V gives CDR1 MGHRA, CDR2 YSYEKL. Trimming at V came to 4 bases and at J to 1 base, leaving 5 bases not matched to a gene. The CDR3, as DNA: TGCGCCAGCAGCCGAGGGACAGGAGATAACTATGGCTACACCTTC. Amino acid sequence: CASSRGTGDNYGYTF.

This chain connects TRBV10-1 to TRBJ1-4, with TRBD1 as a possible D gene (5 bases). Germline loops: CDR1 WNHNN, CDR2 SYGVQD (reference sequence). This CDR3 is 14 amino acids long. Trimming cost V 6 bases and J 8 bases, with 16 bases left between them. The CDR3 reads CASSSGAAGEKLFF. The CDR3 coding sequence is TGCGCCAGCAGCTCCGGGGCAGCAGGGGAAAAACTGTTTTTT.

This clone has a single count. CDR3 residues: CASSLFGSSYNEQFF. The DNA of the CDR3 is TGTGCCAGCAGCCTTTTCGGGAGCTCCTACAATGAGCAGTTCTTC. The chain carries TRBV5-6 and TRBJ2-1, with D perhaps TRBD2 (6 bases). The CDR3 consists of 15 residues. Germline CDR1 and CDR2: SGHDT and YYEEEE. Trimming took 4 bases from V and 0 from J, leaving 11 bases between them.

V is TRBV5-1 and J is TRBJ2-1; the match to TRBD2 covers 12 bases. Losses at the gene ends were 2 bases for V and 7 bases for J; bases not matched to a gene: 1. This CDR3 has 14 amino acids. Germline values: CDR1 SGHRS, CDR2 YFSETQ. In DNA, the CDR3 is TGCGCCAGCAGCTTTGGACTAGCGGGAAATGAGCAGTTCTTC. It is translated as CASSFGLAGNEQFF.

The chain has TRBV7-2 and TRBJ2-5; 7 nucleotides align to TRBD1. The CDR3 is made up of 15 amino acids. Germline CDR1 and CDR2: SGHTA and FQGNSA. V trimming: 5 bases; J trimming: 5 bases; junction bases outside the gene matches: 11. CDR3 region: CASSPGQSTVETQYF. The CDR3 coding sequence is TGTGCCAGCAGCCCGGGACAGTCCACGGTTGAGACCCAGTACTTC.

The rearrangement joins TRBV27 to TRBJ2-7; 12 nucleotides align to TRBD2. V lost 5 bases, J lost 2 bases, and 10 bases stayed unmatched. In germline, CDR1 is MNHEY, CDR2 SMNVEV (reference sequence). CDR3 length: 17 amino acids. CDR3 region: CASSILSLAGGPYEQYF. CDR3 DNA sequence: TGTGCCAGCAGTATCCTCTCACTAGCGGGAGGCCCCTACGAGCAGTACTTC.

The V call is TRBV9, the J call TRBJ2-3; 11 positions match TRBD2. Germline CDR1 reads SGDLS; CDR2 reads YYNGEE. The length of the CDR3 is 16 residues. The trim removed 2 bases at V and 3 bases at J, leaving 5 bases unmatched. This CDR3 is CASSVLPSGRTDTQYF. CDR3 DNA: TGTGCCAGCAGCGTTTTGCCTAGCGGGAGGACAGATACGCAGTATTTT.

The rearrangement uses TRBV9 and TRBJ2-3; weak D call: TRBD2 (6 bases). V was clipped by 4 bases and J by 6 bases, with 9 bases between them. The CDR3 consists of 12 residues. The germline gives CDR1 SGDLS, CDR2 YYNGEE. CDR3 region: CASSPREDTQYF. As DNA, the CDR3 is TGTGCCAGCAGCCCTCGGGAGGATACGCAGTATTTT.

This chain uses TRBV4-1 with TRBJ2-1; perhaps TRBD2 as D (7 bases). This CDR3 comprises 15 residues. Between the trimmed V and J ends, which lost 5 bases and 7 bases, there was a span of 18 bases. From germline, CDR1 is MGHRA and CDR2 YSYEKL. The CDR3 loop is CASSEGRGGKNEQFF. In nucleotides, the CDR3 is TGCGCCAGCAGCGAAGGAAGGGGGGGTAAAAATGAGCAGTTCTTC.